The present TCR beta chain was sequenced within a study of cytomegalovirus exposure and HLA in healthy donors (TCRdb year 2017). Looking at the study overall: According to an earlier analysis of a few hundred of the donors, about 179 million T cells yielded over 90 million unique TCR beta sequences and around 300 Gb of sequence data. An early release covering just under 650 HLA-typed donors comprised 250 to 350 gigabases of sequencing data and roughly 86 million unique TCR sequences. Among the roughly 390 genotyped donors, around 81% belonged to the genetic ancestry cluster associated with self-reported Caucasian donors. The study was designed to test whether signatures of past pathogen exposure could be identified by cataloging public T cell receptors. The study used immunosequencing to profile the T cell repertoires of several hundred subjects and linked those repertoires to cytomegalovirus serostatus. A separate validation cohort of more than 100 different subjects was used in addition to the roughly 670-subject first cohort. To predict cytomegalovirus infection status, the study combined high-throughput TCR immunosequencing, statistical association of individual TCRs with disease status, and machine learning. In a later analysis, previously published TCR beta repertoires from about 640 donors were re-analyzed and high-resolution HLA genotyping was added so that TCR occurrence patterns could be studied. Rather than drawing on any new phenotypic data, the later analysis identified candidate immune exposures from TCR beta sequences and the way those sequences occurred across donors. In an earlier analysis of 500 to 650 of the donors, high-throughput TCR beta sequencing was used to judge whether each TCR beta V gene segment behaved as functional or pseudogenic. Alongside the repertoire data, information on donor age, sex, ethnicity and CMV serostatus was compiled. In a later genetic analysis, genome-wide SNP genotypes for about three fifths of the roughly 670 donors were used, and that subset was treated as a discovery cohort. All discovery cohort repertoires had been generated on a single sequencing platform. HLA typing covered class I and class II loci at four-digit resolution. Typing coverage differed by locus: A, B, C, DRB1 and DQB1 were typed in about 620-640 donors, DQA1 in approximately 520, DPA1 in 600 to 610, and DPB1 in around 490. Four to six DR-DQ haplotypes were handled as single units for association and clustering, since linkage in the cohort was strong. Among 398 genotyped donors of the cohort, an average of around 250,000 unique TCR beta nucleotide sequences was sequenced per donor, of which about 18% were non-productive.

The cohort comprised 670 or so healthy bone marrow donors. At the time of sampling, all cohort members were nominally healthy, though unrecorded immune exposures were likely present. The donor tested CMV seropositive and was one of the 289 seropositive cohort members. Every donor gave a peripheral blood sample, and the peripheral blood mononuclear cells from that sample were used for TCR beta sequencing. The Qiagen DNeasy Blood Extraction Kit was used to extract genomic DNA from the blood cell samples. CDR3 length: 13 amino acids, cysteine to phenylalanine. Only the CDR3 DNA stays, 39 bases, in frame from base 1. Trimming removed 10 bases from V and 5 bases from J, leaving 17 bases between the germline ends. The CDR1 and CDR2 encoded by the germline V gene (reference sequence) are LNHNV and YYDKDF. Overall study outcomes, separate from this receptor: It was suggested by the authors that the approach could potentially be generalized to other disease states and immunological phenotypes. The classifier was reported to diagnose cytomegalovirus status with high specificity and sensitivity in both the original cohort and the validation cohort. For the cohort, immune exposure information was limited to CMV serostatus. In vitro tests confirmed that a few of the cytomegalovirus-associated TCR beta chains recognize cytomegalovirus antigens. Linkage disequilibrium might explain the correlated functional status among segregating V segments, but an unknown experimental factor could not be excluded. Some IMGT-functional V segments, including TRBV6-2 and TRBV6-3, could not be told apart with the 87-base-pair reads, so those segments were excluded. An earlier analysis of some 560 of the donors showed that most TCR beta V segments appeared in productive rearrangements either about 90% or about 30% of the time, which broadly matched IMGT annotations. This cohort had only TCR beta chains sequenced, and the lack of alpha or paired-chain data limited which features could be detected. Because HLA typing was missing for some donors at each locus, association tests included only the typed subset. A cluster of highly shared sequence variants was judged likely to be a technical artifact of the sequencing pipeline. Across donors, most TCR sequences were observed very rarely, whereas some public TCRs were present in many individuals. In a later analysis, several top co-occurrence clusters were reported to appear linked to parvovirus B19, influenza, CMV and Epstein-Barr virus. A total of fewer than 200 TCR beta chains were listed by the study as associated with cytomegalovirus. At a false discovery rate of 0.05, a later analysis linked around 15,000 TCR beta sequences to specific HLA alleles. Because counts were too low, about 18 rarely observed V segments, including chromosome 9 orphons, were excluded from the earlier analysis of some 590 of the donors. A further reported finding was that TCR beta sequences accurately predicted the HLA-A and HLA-B alleles for most subjects in the first cohort. A later genetic analysis associated a missense DCLRE1C variant with V-gene and J-gene trimming of TCR beta chains, and an independent cohort replicated the association. Strong co-occurrence of HLA alleles, especially DR and DQ, made assigning TCR associations to individual alleles difficult. A later analysis found that TCR association rates varied across HLA loci, with DRB1 alleles showing the most associated TCRs and HLA-C alleles the fewest. In a later analysis, HLA-associated TCR beta chains were found to be more clonally expanded and to have lower generation probabilities than equally common non-associated chains. A later genetic analysis reported fewer N-insertions in productive TCRs among donors in an Asian-associated ancestry cluster than the 666-donor mean. Sequencing depth was assumed to be roughly uniform across donors in the presence/absence analyses, though that assumption may not hold. A later analysis found that most CMV-associated TCR beta chains appeared HLA-restricted, with HLA associations seemingly driven largely by CMV exposure.

A word on this clone: Its antigen target is currently unknown. Nothing much larger sits one base from this clone, and base qualities are not available.

Preparation of the library involved the immunoSEQ multiplex PCR assay. For the multiplex PCR, a mixture combining 60 forward primers for TCR Vbeta segments and 13 reverse primers for TCR Jbeta segments was used. The CDR3 region of rearranged TCR beta genes was amplified from genomic DNA with a multiplex PCR assay. On the Illumina HiSeq System, the amplified TCR beta libraries were sequenced as 87-base-pair reads. Per the source publication's procedure: In a later analysis, roughly 80 million unique TCR beta chains were counted across the 690 or so repertoires, and some 10 million of these chains were shared by at least two donors. A nearest-neighbor algorithm error-corrected the raw reads and collapsed the reads into unique sequences, merging closely related sequences to remove PCR and sequencing errors. CDR3 sequences were aligned to IMGT reference sequences to assign V, D and J gene segments. For a sequence to be retained, a match of at least six nucleotides to both a V gene segment and a J gene segment was required. A rearrangement was called productive if the CDR3 had no stop codons and remained in frame with V and J, and every other rearrangement was called non-productive. CDR3 was defined according to IMGT convention as the region running from the second conserved V-encoded cysteine to the conserved J-encoded phenylalanine. Sequences without an unambiguous match to a single V gene segment were excluded from the earlier analysis of 587 of the donors. In an earlier analysis of several hundred of the donors, a V segment was called functional when productive rearrangements were above 56.7%, and segregating when the standard deviation between donors exceeded 5%. A statistical classification framework was built to diagnose cytomegalovirus status from the catalog of TCR beta chain sequences. V and J gene assignment, in a later analysis, came from comparing TCR nucleotide sequences with IMGT/GENE-DB human TR gene sequences. A later analysis assigned CDR3 sequences and most-parsimonious VDJ recombination scenarios with the TCRdist pipeline. A later analysis defined each TCR beta chain by its CDR3 amino acid sequence plus V-gene family, and excluded reads lacking a unique V-gene family. A later analysis removed 450 to 600 highly shared, low-generation-probability nucleotide sequences to deal with suspected cross-contamination and a sequencing artifact. For each public chain, a later analysis derived a clonal expansion index from normalized ranks of inferred template counts within each repertoire. In a later analysis, generation probabilities were computed using a VDJ recombination model fitted to out-of-frame rearrangements, and the results were checked against IGoR. In a later analysis, TCR-TCR, TCR-HLA and TCR-CMV co-occurrence was scored with hypergeometric tests, and a repertoire-size bias correction was applied to TCR pairs. A later analysis estimated false discovery rates by permuting HLA or CMV assignments 20 times. In a later analysis, co-occurring TCRs were grouped using DBSCAN, with TCRdist sequence similarity added in when clustering inside HLA-allele-positive subsets. For co-occurrence clustering, repertoires with fewer than 30,000 or more than 120,000 public chains were excluded, along with a handful of repertoires with anomalous nucleotide sharing. In TCRdb, the immuneACCESS table is reduced to in-frame sequences with V and J assigned. These tables do not hold every clone; where another copy was compared, an unresolved V gene accounts for under half, and the others remain unexplained. V, J and clone size are those of that table, while D and trimming were read from the DNA. The sample table shows 150,000 or so clones, and roughly 80% are seen once. Approximately 8% of the sample rests with the top ten.

The chain was built from TRBV15 and TRBJ1-1; tentative D gene TRBD1, with 5 bases matching. The TCR originated in a male donor in good health and CMV-seropositive. The specimen sequenced was PBMCs. The CDR3 is CAIRPGGNTEAFF. The DNA sequence is given as TGTGCCATCAGACCCGGGGGGAATACTGAAGCTTTCTTT.